The 15 T cell receptor beta chains below all came from one sample that was sequenced in a study of blood T cell repertoires in COVID-19 (dated by TCRdb to about 2020). Library method: the immunoSEQ multiplex PCR assay. TCRdb retrieved this table from immuneACCESS and kept in-frame rearrangements only. Not all clones are present; in checked studies, unresolved V genes account for under half, and no reason is known for the remainder. Recorded for this sample are around 300,000 clones; about nine tenths of them occurred a single time. Of the sample, roughly 1.1% is held by the ten largest clones. The source material was PBMCs or T cells enriched from blood (not recorded which). These receptors came from a woman aged 25 to 39 who had recovered from COVID-19.

This chain joins TRBV7-2 and TRBJ1-2, with 8 bases aligning to TRBD1. CDR1 is SGHTA, CDR2 FQGNSA, per germline. V was pared by 0 bases and J by 11 bases, with 5 bases of the junction left unmatched. This CDR3 has 13 residues. CDR3 in DNA: TGTGCCAGCAGCTTAGCGGGACAGGCCCATTACACCTTC. It translates to CASSLAGQAHYTF.

The chain is built from TRBV20-1 and TRBJ2-5; 7 bases are a match to TRBD2. The length of the CDR3 is 13 residues. Germline V lookup: CDR1 DFQATT, CDR2 SNEGSKA (reference sequence). The V and J ends lost 3 bases and 4 bases, in that order; junction bases with no gene match: 5. The CDR3 here is CSASTSGGETQYF. In DNA form, the CDR3 reads TGCAGTGCTAGTACATCGGGGGGAGAGACCCAGTACTTC.

V gene TRBV19 combines with J gene TRBJ2-3, with 8 bases lining up with TRBD2. The germline gives CDR1 LNHDA, CDR2 SQIVND (reference sequence). V gave up 3 bases and J gave up 1 base; unmatched junction bases: 3. The CDR3 contains 15 residues. The CDR3 reads CASSMSGGRTDTQYF. CDR3 DNA: TGTGCCAGTAGTATGAGCGGGGGCCGCACAGATACGCAGTATTTT.

This chain connects TRBV6-2 or TRBV6-3 to TRBJ1-6, with 7 bases that match TRBD1. Germline CDR1 and CDR2: MNHEY and SVGEGT. V shed 0 bases and J 7 bases; nucleotides not matched to a gene: 0. The CDR3 has 14 residues. The CDR3 here is CASSYSDRNSPLHF. The DNA for the CDR3 is TGTGCCAGCAGTTACTCGGACAGGAATTCACCCCTCCACTTT.

V is TRBV7-2 and J is TRBJ2-4; perhaps TRBD2 as D (6 bases). This CDR3 is built from 15 residues. Germline CDR1 is SGHTA and CDR2 is FQGNSA. Between the trimmed V and J ends, which lost 3 bases and 2 bases, there was a span of 11 bases. The chain's CDR3 is CASSFQAGSKNIQYF. DNA of the CDR3: TGTGCCAGCAGCTTTCAGGCGGGATCCAAAAACATTCAGTACTTC.

The chain recombines TRBV1 with TRBJ1-5. TRBV1 is noted as a pseudogene. This CDR3 has 15 amino acids. CDR3 in amino acids: CTSSPGGPGNQPQHF. The CDR3 nucleotides read TGCACCAGCAGCCCCGGGGGGCCTGGCAATCAGCCCCAGCATTTT.

V is TRBV6-6 and J is TRBJ2-3; the D gene is possibly TRBD2 (6 bases). Germline loops: CDR1 MNHNY, CDR2 SVGAGI (reference sequence). The CDR3 is 14 residues long. V dropped 2 bases and J dropped 4 bases, with 10 bases sitting between them. CDR3 loop: CASSYREAADTQYF. In DNA form, the CDR3 reads TGTGCCAGCAGTTACAGGGAGGCGGCAGATACGCAGTATTTT.

The V gene is TRBV10-3, the J gene TRBJ2-3, with D possibly being TRBD2 (6 bases). Looked up from germline, CDR1 is ENHRY and CDR2 is SYGVKD. Between the trimmed V and J ends, which lost 6 bases and 3 bases, there was a span of 10 bases. The CDR3 covers 13 residues. CDR3 sequence: CAISGSATDTQYF. The CDR3 bases are TGTGCCATCAGCGGGAGTGCGACAGATACGCAGTATTTT.

The chain carries TRBV15 and TRBJ2-3, with a possible D match to TRBD2 (5 bases). CDR3 length: 15 residues. The V end lost 6 bases, the J end lost 0 bases, and 13 bases lay between the germline ends. Germline CDR1 reads LNHNV; CDR2 reads YYDKDF (reference sequence). The DNA of the CDR3 is TGTGCCACCAGAGAGGGCCCATCTAGCACAGATACGCAGTATTTT. Amino acids: CATREGPSSTDTQYF.

This chain uses TRBV11-2 with TRBJ1-2, with 9 bases aligning to TRBD1. The CDR3 is 15 amino acids. V lost 0 bases and J lost 9; bases outside the gene matches: 8. Germline V gene data show CDR1 as SGHAT and CDR2 as FQNNGV. CDR3: CASSLDPGTGWSYTF. The CDR3 DNA sequence: TGTGCCAGCAGCTTAGATCCCGGGACAGGGTGGAGCTACACCTTC.

This rearrangement joins TRBV27 to TRBJ1-1, with TRBD1 matching 10 bases. Germline assignment: CDR1 MNHEY and CDR2 SMNVEV (reference sequence). The V gene end was trimmed by 5 bases and the J gene end by 11 bases; junction bases not matched to a gene: 8. The CDR3 length is 13 residues. CDR3 DNA sequence: TGTGCCAGCAGTCCTCGGACAGGGGGATGGGCTTTCTTT. Translation gives CASSPRTGGWAFF.

The chain recombines TRBV5-4 with TRBJ2-1; 7 positions match TRBD2. This CDR3 is built from 15 residues. The J segment lost 1 base and the V segment lost 4 bases, leaving 5 bases of the junction unmatched. In germline, CDR1 is SGHNT, CDR2 YYREEE (reference sequence). The CDR3 here is CASSPQRGSYNEQFF. The CDR3 DNA sequence: TGTGCCAGCAGCCCCCAGCGGGGTTCCTACAATGAGCAGTTCTTC.

This sequence joins TRBV28 and TRBJ2-1; TRBD2 matches at 10 bases. After removal of 6 bases from V and 3 bases from J, the junction contained 11 bases not matched to a gene. Germline V gene lookup returns CDR1 MDHEN and CDR2 SYDVKM. This CDR3 contains 17 residues. CDR3 residues: CASRYRASGRNYNEQFF. The CDR3 DNA reads TGTGCCAGCAGGTATAGGGCTAGCGGGAGAAACTACAATGAGCAGTTCTTC.

The V and J genes are TRBV28 and TRBJ2-7; 10 positions agree with TRBD2. Trimming cost V 6 bases and J 4 bases; bases outside gene matches: 12. This CDR3 comprises 16 residues. Germline lookup yields CDR1 MDHEN and CDR2 SYDVKM. CDR3 loop: CASSLGGGLATYEQYF. CDR3 DNA: TGTGCCAGCAGCTTAGGGGGGGGACTAGCGACATACGAGCAGTACTTC.

This chain uses TRBV3-1 (or the pseudogene TRBV3-2) with TRBJ1-5; possible D gene TRBD1, 5 bases. Trimming cost V 1 base and J 6 bases, with 13 bases left between them. The CDR3 runs 15 residues. Germline-derived CDR1 and CDR2 are LGHDT and YNNKEL (reference sequence). Here the CDR3 DNA reads TGTGCCAGCAGCCAAGTTAACGGGGGTCCTCAGCCCCAGCATTTT. This gives the protein CASSQVNGGPQPQHF.